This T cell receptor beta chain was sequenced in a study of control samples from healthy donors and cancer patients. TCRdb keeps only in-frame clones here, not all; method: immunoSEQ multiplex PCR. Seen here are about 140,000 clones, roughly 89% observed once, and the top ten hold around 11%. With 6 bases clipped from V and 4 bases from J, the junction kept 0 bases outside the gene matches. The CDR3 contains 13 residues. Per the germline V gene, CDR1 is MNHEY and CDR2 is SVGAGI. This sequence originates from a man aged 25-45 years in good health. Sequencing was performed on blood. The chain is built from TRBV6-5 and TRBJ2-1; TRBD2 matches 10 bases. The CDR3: CASRLAGYNEQFF. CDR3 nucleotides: TGTGCCAGCAGACTAGCGGGGTACAATGAGCAGTTCTTC.